These T cell receptor beta chains were read from a single sample in a study of Ad26.COV2.S vaccination and SARS-CoV-2 variants. Repertoires were generated with immunoSEQ multiplex PCR, while TCRdb's copy carries only in-frame clones and drops some. The data contain about 680,000 clones, around 90% of them seen just once; the ten biggest clones take up approximately 1.5%. Source: peripheral blood, taken in a trial of Ad26.COV2.S vaccine versus placebo. These receptors all stem from a person aged 18 to 65 who received the Ad26.COV2.S COVID-19 vaccine or a placebo. CDR3s include the opening cysteine and the closing phenylalanine or tryptophan. The order of the fields is J gene, V gene, clone size, D gene, CDR3 DNA, CDR3 protein. The D gene is left open where the match is weak. Size is omitted from some rows. Given values are once, few, many or a class for expanded clones.

TRBJ1-4 TRBV5-1 NA TRBD1 TGCGCCAGCAGCCCACGGACAGGGCCAAAACTGTTTTTT CASSPRTGPKLFF
TRBJ1-4 TRBV5-6 NA NA TGTGCCAGCAGCTTTGCTGGGAATGGCGAAAAACTGTTTTTT CASSFAGNGEKLFF
TRBJ2-5 TRBV6-2/TRBV6-3 once NA TGTGCCAGCAGTTTTCACCCTGAGGGGCCGAAGACCCAGTACTTC CASSFHPEGPKTQYF
TRBJ1-1 TRBV7-9 NA NA TGTGCCAGCAGTCCTCCGGTCATCACTGAAGCTTTCTTT CASSPPVITEAFF
TRBJ2-5 TRBV27 NA TRBD2 TGTGCCAGCAGGGTCGTGGTAGCGGGACGCGGGACCCAGTACTTC CASRVVVAGRGTQYF
TRBJ2-7 TRBV27 NA TRBD2 TGTGCCGGACTAGCGGCAGCCTACGAGCAGTACTTC CAGLAAAYEQYF
TRBJ2-7 TRBV19 few TRBD1 TGTGCCAGTAGTATGTGGGACAGGTATCACGAGCAGTACTTC CASSMWDRYHEQYF
TRBJ2-5 TRBV18 NA TRBD2 TGTGCCAGCTCACCACAGACTAGCGTGGTAGAGACCCAGTACTTC CASSPQTSVVETQYF
TRBJ1-1 TRBV5-1 NA NA TGCGCCAGCAGCTTGGAGCCTCAGGAGAACACTGAAGCTTTCTTT CASSLEPQENTEAFF
TRBJ2-3 TRBV5-4 NA TRBD2 TGTGCCAGCAGCTATAGCGGGAGGGCGACAGATACGCAGTATTTT CASSYSGRATDTQYF
TRBJ1-1 TRBV7-9 NA NA TGTGCCAGCAGCCAAGGCGGTGAAGCTTTCTTT CASSQGGEAFF
TRBJ1-4 TRBV18 NA TRBD1 TGTGCCAGCTCCCGTGGGACAGTTAATGAAAAACTGTTTTTT CASSRGTVNEKLFF
TRBJ2-3 TRBV10-3 once TRBD2 TGTGCCACAAGGTTAGCGGGAGCTAGTGATACGCAGTATTTT CATRLAGASDTQYF
TRBJ1-3 TRBV5-1 once NA TGCGCCAGCAGCTTTACAGGAGACTCTGGAAACACCATATATTTT CASSFTGDSGNTIYF
TRBJ1-1 TRBV12-5 NA NA TGTGCTAGTGGTTTGGTGGGGAACACTGAAGCTTTCTTT CASGLVGNTEAFF
TRBJ1-4 TRBV19 NA NA TGTGCCAGTAGAGATAGGGGGGGCCAGAATGAAAAACTGTTTTTT CASRDRGGQNEKLFF
TRBJ1-4 TRBV7-9 NA NA TGTGCCAGCAGCCCACCGGGAGTCGAGGAAAAACTGTTTTTT CASSPPGVEEKLFF
TRBJ2-3 TRBV9 NA NA TGTGCCAGCCAACCCGGGGTTGGGGTGGGCACAGATACGCAGTATTTT CASQPGVGVGTDTQYF
TRBJ2-7 TRBV29-1 NA NA TGCAGCGTAACATCTGCCTACGAGCAGTACTTC CSVTSAYEQYF
TRBJ1-5 TRBV18 NA NA TGTGCCAGCTCACCACCGGGCGGTAGCAATCAGCCCCAGCATTTT CASSPPGGSNQPQHF
TRBJ1-4 TRBV5-6 NA NA TGTGCCAGCAGCTCGCAAGGTGGCAGTGAAAAACTGTTTTTT CASSSQGGSEKLFF
TRBJ2-5 TRBV5-5 once TRBD1 TGTGCCAGCAGCTGGGGGGACAGGGGTCAAGAGACCCAGTACTTC CASSWGDRGQETQYF
TRBJ1-2 TRBV4-2 once TRBD1 TGTGCCAGCAGCCAAGGTGGACAGGGGGCTGAAAGGGGCTACACCTTC CASSQGGQGAERGYTF
TRBJ1-2 TRBV4-1 NA NA TGCGCCAGCAGCCACTACCAAGCGGGCCTAGGGGGCTACACCTTC CASSHYQAGLGGYTF
TRBJ1-2 TRBV6-5 once TRBD1 TGTGCCAGCCTGCCTACTCCCCAGAACAGGGGGGGCTACACCTTC CASLPTPQNRGGYTF
TRBJ1-5 TRBV7-2 NA NA TGTGCCAGCAGCTTGGAGGACAGCTATCAGCCCCAGCATTTT CASSLEDSYQPQHF
TRBJ2-7 TRBV18 NA TRBD1 TGTGCCAGCTCACCTCCGGGACAGCAAGACTACGAGCAGTACTTC CASSPPGQQDYEQYF
TRBJ2-7 TRBV4-3 NA TRBD1 TGCGCCAGCAGCCACTCGACAGGGGGCAGCTACGAGCAGTACTTC CASSHSTGGSYEQYF
TRBJ2-3 TRBV2 NA TRBD2 TGTGCCAGCAGTCCCTTAGCGGGAGGCCTTTTTCAAGATACGCAGTATTTT CASSPLAGGLFQDTQYF
TRBJ2-7 TRBV3-1/TRBV3-2 NA NA TGTGCCAGCAGCTTATCGGGGGCGGGGAGGGAGCAGTACTTC CASSLSGAGREQYF
TRBJ2-1 TRBV10-2 NA TRBD2 TGCGCCAGCAGACTAGCGGGAAGGAATGAGCAGTTCTTC CASRLAGRNEQFF
TRBJ1-2 TRBV3-1/TRBV3-2 once NA TGTGCCAGCAGCCTTAAAACTTTCCACACCTTC CASSLKTFHTF
TRBJ2-2 TRBV30 NA TRBD2 TGTGCCTGGAGTTTGAAGCGGGGGTACACCGGGGAGCTGTTTTTT CAWSLKRGYTGELFF
TRBJ2-7 TRBV27 NA TRBD2 TGTGCCAGCAGTCTTAAATGGACACCGGGGGGCGAGCAGTACTTC CASSLKWTPGGEQYF
TRBJ2-5 TRBV29-1 NA TRBD1 TGCAGCGTTGAGCGTTCCGGGACAGGGGGTCTGGGAGAGACCCAGTACTTC CSVERSGTGGLGETQYF
TRBJ1-5 TRBV7-9 NA NA TGTGCCAGCAGCTTAGAGGTCCAGCCCCAGCATTTT CASSLEVQPQHF
TRBJ2-7 TRBV5-4 NA TRBD1 TGTGCCAGCAGCCGTGTAGGACAGGGCCACTACGAGCAGTACTTC CASSRVGQGHYEQYF
TRBJ2-7 TRBV11-3 NA TRBD1 TGTGCCAGCAGCCCTCGAACAGGGGCGATCTACGAGCAGTACTTC CASSPRTGAIYEQYF
TRBJ2-2 TRBV5-4 NA NA TGTGCCAGCAGCTTGGGGAGACTGTACACCGGGGAGCTGTTTTTT CASSLGRLYTGELFF
TRBJ2-5 TRBV5-5 NA TRBD2 TGTGCCAGCAGCTTGGCGTTCTCTAGCGGGGCCAAACAAGAGACCCAGTACTTC CASSLAFSSGAKQETQYF
TRBJ2-2 TRBV5-1 NA TRBD1 TGCGCCAGCCGGGACAGGGAAACCGGGGAGCTGTTTTTT CASRDRETGELFF
TRBJ2-1 TRBV5-6 NA NA TGTGCCAGCAGCCGGGAACAGGGAGATGAGCAGTTCTTC CASSREQGDEQFF
TRBJ1-2 TRBV24-1 NA NA TGTGCCACCAGTGAATCGGGACGATATGGTGGCTACACCTTC CATSESGRYGGYTF
TRBJ2-2 TRBV5-4 NA TRBD1 TGTGCCAGCAGCTTCCGCGACAGGGCGGACGGGGAGCTGTTTTTT CASSFRDRADGELFF
TRBJ2-1 TRBV7-9 NA NA TGTGCCAGCAGAAGGGACCGGATCTCCTACAATGAGCAGTTCTTC CASRRDRISYNEQFF
TRBJ2-3 TRBV6-2/TRBV6-3 NA NA TGTGCCAGCAGCCTACCTCGGACCTCCGCCCACAGGACAATTTTC CASSLPRTSAHRTIF
TRBJ1-4 TRBV11-2 NA NA TGTGCCAGCAGCCGCACAGGGAACCTTGCAACTAATGAAAAACTGTTTTTT CASSRTGNLATNEKLFF
TRBJ2-1 TRBV24-1 NA NA TGTGCCACCAGTGATTATAGCGGAGAGCAGTTCTTC CATSDYSGEQFF
TRBJ1-2 TRBV27 NA TRBD1 TGTGCCAGCAGAGGACAGGGGGCCTATGGCTACACCTTC CASRGQGAYGYTF
TRBJ2-7 TRBV30 NA NA TGTGCCTCCTCCCAAGGACTCTCCTCCTACGAGCAGTACTTC CASSQGLSSYEQYF
TRBJ2-5 TRBV7-2 once TRBD1 TGTGCCAGCAGACCCGACAGGGCACAAGAGACCCAGTACTTC CASRPDRAQETQYF
TRBJ2-1 TRBV7-2 NA NA TGTGCCAGCAGCCGAAGCCGGTATGAGCAGTTCTTC CASSRSRYEQFF
TRBJ2-1 TRBV1 few NA TGCACCAGCAGCTGGCGACTAGCGGCCGACAATGAGCAGTTCTTC CTSSWRLAADNEQFF
TRBJ2-7 TRBV3-1/TRBV3-2 NA NA TGTGCCAGCAGCCAGGGGACCCGAGCCCGCTACGAGCAGTACTTC CASSQGTRARYEQYF
TRBJ2-3 TRBV15 many NA TGTGCCACCAGCAGAGGGGGGGCCACAGATACGCAGTATTTT CATSRGGATDTQYF